This entry features one T cell receptor (beta chain) sequence. Germline values: CDR1 SEHNR, CDR2 FQNEAQ (reference sequence). Trimming took off 7 bases at V and 4 bases at J, with 19 bases between the two ends. CDR3 length: 15 amino acids. This entry belongs to a study of Graves' ophthalmopathy and Graves' hyperthyroidism. The hyperthyroidism patients had a new diagnosis of under 2 months' duration and were aged 18 to 65. Certain patients, namely those with other autoimmune diseases, uncontrolled infections, pregnancy or lactation, were excluded. It was on clinical symptoms, serum thyroxine, TRAb, thyroid ultrasound and orbital computed tomography that diagnosis relied. Scientists amplified the TCR beta CDR3 regions from RNA transcripts. In the first round, RT-PCR was carried out with HTBI primers, and a multiplex PCR formed the second round. TCRdb fed the multiplex PCR reads into MiXCR, producing one record per CDR3 protein. The sample contains more than 1,000,000 distinct CDR3 sequences, 35% to 40% of which appear only once.

The chain couples TRBV7-9 to TRBJ1-1; tentatively, D is TRBD1 (6 bases). The TCR sequence derives from an adult man with Graves' hyperthyroidism. The sample taken for sequencing was peripheral blood or thyroid tissue (not recorded which). The CDR3 bases are TGTGCCAGCAACAACCCGACAGGAGGTAGCACTGAAGCTTTCTTT. This gives the protein CASNNPTGGSTEAFF. The full variable domain, its missing parts supplied by reference TRBV7-9 and TRBJ1-1, is DTGVSQNPRHKITKRGQNVTFRCDPISEHNRLYWYRQTLGQGPEFLTYFQNEAQLEKSRLLSDRFSAERPKGSFSTLEIQRTEQGDSAMYLCASNNPTGGSTEAFFGQGTRLTVV.